Following are 3 T cell receptor beta chains from one sample sequenced in a study of blood T cell repertoires in COVID-19. Data came from immunoSEQ multiplex PCR; TCRdb stores just in-frame clones and leaves some out. Among about 200,000 clones listed, about nine tenths were seen once. Specimen: peripheral blood. Receptors originate from a woman aged 40 to 50 with acute or convalescent COVID-19.

The chain recombines TRBV14 with TRBJ1-2; D ambiguous. CDR3 length: 15 residues. V lost 0 bases and J 4 bases, leaving 12 bases between the germline ends. CDR1 is SGHDN, CDR2 FVKESK, per germline. This CDR3 is CASSQDRGLTYGYTF. CDR3 sequence (DNA): TGTGCCAGCAGCCAAGATAGAGGACTAACCTATGGCTACACCTTC.

The rearrangement uses TRBV21-1 and TRBJ1-1; TRBD1 reflects the table's D call only, with no check against the DNA. TRBV21-1 is tagged as a pseudogene. The CDR3 spans 21 residues. CDR3: CASSKRLVLIPGQLLNTEAFF. DNA for the CDR3: TGTGCCAGCAGCAAACGCCTAGTCTTAATTCCGGGACAGCTCCTGAACACTGAAGCTTTCTTT.

This chain links TRBV6-1 with TRBJ1-2; 7 nucleotides align to TRBD1. This CDR3 has 13 residues. Germline V gives CDR1 MNHNS, CDR2 SASEGT. The J segment lost 4 bases and the V segment lost 5 bases, leaving 4 bases of the junction unmatched. The CDR3 nucleotides read TGTGCCAGCAGTCCGACAGGGATCTATGGCTACACCTTC. Its protein is CASSPTGIYGYTF.